The clone carrying this TCR beta chain was counted many times. What it binds is unknown. The sequenced fragment ends 3 residues before the CDR3 boundary, so the rest is inferred from the germline J gene. Clones were read by immunoSEQ multiplex PCR, and TCRdb kept only the in-frame ones, dropping some. Sampling found about 60,000 clones, none seen once. These data belong to a study of T cell clonality in common variable immunodeficiency. Most patients and controls had Caucasian heritage. Regarding the study as a whole: What drives increased CVID clonality needs T cell subpopulation sequencing.

This CDR3 has 13 amino acids. After removal of 4 bases from V and 6 bases from J, the junction contained 5 bases not matched to a gene. Germline V gives CDR1 SQVTM, CDR2 ANQGSEA. Sequenced material: peripheral blood mononuclear cells. The chain has TRBV29-1 and TRBJ1-2, with TRBD1 matching 10 bases. This TCR was recovered from a person aged 18-70 years in good health. The DNA read from the CDR3 is TGCAGCGTTGGGGACAGGGGTGGCAATGGC. Amino acids: CSVGDRGGNG. The full CDR3 protein is CSVGDRGGNGYTF.